The present TCR beta chain was sequenced within a study of T cell responses to AZD1222 COVID-19 vaccine listed by TCRdb under 2021. As for the study more broadly: TCR sequencing covered fewer than 250 trial participants: 207 given two doses of AZD1222 and around 26 given two doses of MenACWY control vaccine. Trial participants were enrolled by age into 18-55, 56-69 and 70-plus year subgroups, with about 150, 28 and 57 TCR-sequenced participants respectively.

In the paper's terms, the time point label means: about 28 days (+/-7) after the second vaccine dose. AZD1222 recipients whose second dose came at about 4 weeks and those whose second dose came at about 12 weeks were combined into one group, since spike-specific TCR depth and breadth did not differ between the two schedules. Samples from vaccinated people were obtained from the UK trials COV001 and COV002, which included a single-blind randomized controlled phase 2/3 trial of AZD1222 (ChAdOx1 nCoV-19) in healthy adults. For TCRbeta chain sequencing, PBMC samples from trial participants were taken at day 0 and at day 28 after the second dose. The CDR3 regions of human TCRbeta chains were analyzed by immunosequencing. In the paper's pipeline: Repertoire TCRs were matched against a reference library of SARS-CoV-2-specific TCRs generated with the MIRA antigen-specificity platform. Breadth meant the fraction of unique TCRs that were SARS-CoV-2-associated, whereas depth meant the fraction of total T cells that were SARS-CoV-2-associated. Using the MIRA data, every spike-specific TCR was mapped to the spike region that the TCR reacted to and assigned to either a CD4 or a CD8 class. Log10-transformed breadth and depth values were compared by one-way ANOVA with Sidak's multiple comparisons tests. Imported from immuneACCESS, the table was reduced by TCRdb to in-frame sequences with V and J called. These copies leave out some clones; in studies compared against another copy, an unresolved V gene accounts for under half, and the cause of the remainder is not known. Clone size and V and J calls were adopted from that table, with D and trimming inferred from the DNA. The sample includes about 64,000 clones, with 75% to 90% observed a single time. Over 12% of the sample belongs to the ten largest clones.

General findings and caveats noted by the study authors: Because no day 14 peak-response samples were available, the repertoires could be characterized only after the peak T cell response. Spike-specific TCR breadth and depth rose significantly after two AZD1222 doses compared with day 0 and with MenACWY recipients. In the small 56-69-year group, the increase in depth fell short of significance, most likely because of low power. Reportedly, close to half of the unique spike-specific TCRs recognized epitopes lying outside the regions that are mutated in the B.1.351 and B.1.1.7 variants. Conclusions about previously exposed vaccinees are limited because only six or seven AZD1222 recipients were SARS-CoV-2 seropositive at baseline. CD4 TCRs associated with the vaccine covered the entire spike protein, and the dominant responses were in regions 160-218 and 743-854. Participants were mostly white British and included more females than males, and it was suggested by the authors that clonal diversity may have been underestimated.

A note on this clone: Its antigen is not yet known. No per-base quality is available; no much larger clone lies one base away.

The cysteine opens and the phenylalanine closes a CDR3 of 10 amino acids. Kept here is only the CDR3 DNA, which spans 30 bases and is read in frame from base 1. V is shortened by 0 bases, J by 5 bases, and the region joining them spans 0 bases. CDR1 and CDR2 (SGHNT, YYREEE) derive from the germline V gene (reference sequence). The chain is made from TRBV5-4 and TRBJ2-7, with no reliable assignment of the D segment. The receptor's source is an adult who received the AZD1222 COVID-19 vaccine. Here the sequenced sample was peripheral blood, taken 28 days after the second AZD1222 dose. Here is the DNA: TGTGCCAGCAGCTTGGACGAGCAGTACTTC. Its product reads: CASSLDEQYF.